These 21 T cell receptor beta chains were sequenced from one sample in a study of T cell responses to AZD1222 COVID-19 vaccine. Here immunoSEQ multiplex PCR was the method, and the copy in TCRdb shows in-frame clones only, minus some. This sample has roughly 99,000 clones, with around nine tenths found just once. Material: peripheral blood, obtained on day 0 of AZD1222 vaccination. These receptors all stem from an adult in good health.

The chain combines TRBV19 with TRBJ2-1; maybe TRBD2 (5 bases). Germline values: CDR1 LNHDA, CDR2 SQIVND (reference sequence). With 4 bases removed from V and 4 bases from J, the gap between germline ends came to 14 bases. This CDR3 is 15 amino acids long. The CDR3 reads CASSNDPLGYNEQFF. The CDR3, as DNA: TGTGCCAGTAGTAACGACCCACTAGGGTACAATGAGCAGTTCTTC.

V and J are TRBV6-5 and TRBJ1-2, with TRBD1 as a possible D gene (5 bases). This CDR3 region has 12 residues. Germline V CDR1 and CDR2: MNHEY, SVGAGI. V lost 6 bases and J 3 bases, leaving 8 bases between the germline ends. CDR3 sequence reads: CASRVGDYGYTF. For the CDR3, the DNA is TGTGCCAGCAGGGTGGGGGACTATGGCTACACCTTC.

This chain joins TRBV6-1 and TRBJ1-2, with TRBD1 matching over 8 bases. The germline gives CDR1 MNHNS, CDR2 SASEGT. The CDR3 runs to 16 residues. Unmatched junction bases numbered 9, after V lost 1 base and J lost 5 bases. In DNA, the CDR3 is TGTGCCAGCAGTGAAGTGGGACAGGAGGGGGGTTATGGCTACACCTTC. As protein: CASSEVGQEGGYGYTF.

The chain has TRBV2 and TRBJ1-3; possible D gene TRBD1, 5 bases. V was cut by 5 bases and J by 4 bases, with 6 bases left in between. The CDR3 is 12 residues long. The V gene's germline CDR1 is SNHLY and CDR2 FYNNEI. The CDR3 region is CASSYRGNTIYF. The CDR3 DNA reads as TGTGCCAGCAGTTACAGGGGAAACACCATATATTTT.

This rearrangement joins TRBV15 to TRBJ1-2; D is undetermined. The CDR3 consists of 16 residues. Trimming removed 0 bases from V and 2 bases from J, with 13 bases in between. The V gene's germline CDR1 is LNHNV and CDR2 YYDKDF (reference sequence). The CDR3 sequence: CATSRDLVTLNYGYTF. CDR3 DNA sequence: TGTGCCACCAGCAGAGATCTAGTGACACTGAACTATGGCTACACCTTC.

V gene TRBV6-2 or TRBV6-3 combines with J gene TRBJ2-1; D is unresolved. The CDR3 is 13 residues long. Trimming pared 3 bases from V and 10 bases from J, leaving 13 bases between. Germline V gene sequence: CDR1 MNHEY, CDR2 SVGEGT. This CDR3 reads CASSYDSEREQFF. The CDR3 bases are TGTGCCAGCAGTTATGATTCCGAGAGGGAGCAGTTCTTC.

This clone was seen a handful of times. The V and J genes are TRBV4-3 and TRBJ1-2, with D unresolved. Per germline, CDR1 LGHNA and CDR2 YSLEER. Trimming cost V 1 base and J 6 bases, with 15 bases left between them. The CDR3 covers 15 residues. Here the CDR3 reads CASSQVASGRNGYTF. CDR3 sequence (DNA): TGCGCCAGCAGCCAAGTAGCGTCGGGAAGAAATGGCTACACCTTC.

The genes are TRBV16 and TRBJ1-1; TRBD1 agrees at 7 bases. The J segment lost 6 bases and the V segment lost 4 bases, leaving 8 bases of the junction unmatched. The CDR3 sequence is 14 residues long. Germline CDR1 reads KGHSY; CDR2 reads FQNENV. CDR3 sequence: CASSLYRGPAEAFF. In DNA form, the CDR3 reads TGTGCCAGCAGCCTCTACAGGGGTCCAGCTGAAGCTTTCTTT.

CDR3 DNA sequence: TGTGCCAGCAGCCGAGAACCTTATAATTCACCCCTCCACTTT. As protein: CASSREPYNSPLHF. This chain joins TRBV5-5 and TRBJ1-6; D gene ambiguous. V was pared by 4 bases and J by 4 bases, with 9 bases between. Looked up from germline, CDR1 is SGHKS and CDR2 is YYEKEE (reference sequence). The CDR3 has 14 amino acids.

The V and J genes are TRBV2 and TRBJ1-5, with D perhaps TRBD1 (5 bases). Germline loops: CDR1 SNHLY, CDR2 FYNNEI. CDR3 size: 15 residues. V shed 4 bases and J shed 1 base, with 11 bases lying between them. The CDR3 protein is CASSGAGLSNQPQHF. The DNA for the CDR3 is TGTGCCAGCAGTGGAGCAGGGCTGAGCAATCAGCCCCAGCATTTT.

The rearrangement links TRBV5-6 to TRBJ1-2, with 8 bases fitting TRBD1. The CDR3 length is 12 residues. J lost 7 bases, V lost 5 bases, and 4 bases had no gene match. Germline CDR1 SGHDT, CDR2 YYEEEE. The CDR3 nucleotides are TGTGCCAGCAGACAGGGGGGCGCTGGCTACACCTTC. It is translated as CASRQGGAGYTF. Filled out from reference TRBV5-6 and TRBJ1-2, the complete variable domain reads DAGVTQSPTHLIKTRGQQVTLRCSPKSGHDTVSWYQQALGQGPQFIFQYYEEEERQRGNFPDRFSGHQFPNYSSELNVNALLLGDSALYLCASRQGGAGYTFGSGTRLTVV.

The chain combines TRBV7-6 with TRBJ2-2; a possible D gene is TRBD1 (6 bases). Trimming removed 6 bases at V and 1 base at J, with 15 bases between. Germline V gives CDR1 SGHVS, CDR2 FNYEAQ. The CDR3 runs to 16 residues. The CDR3 loop reads CASRPGQSLNTGELFF. The CDR3 DNA reads TGTGCCAGCAGACCGGGACAAAGTTTGAACACCGGGGAGCTGTTTTTT.

This chain links TRBV14 with TRBJ1-2; a weak D match, TRBD1 (5 bases). V was pared by 0 bases and J by 4 bases, with 12 bases between. The CDR3 has 15 residues. CDR1 is SGHDN and CDR2 is FVKESK in the germline V gene. The DNA of the CDR3 is TGTGCCAGCAGCCAAGATAGGCGACAGAGCTATGGCTACACCTTC. Amino acids: CASSQDRRQSYGYTF.

The chain recombines TRBV19 with TRBJ2-5; D is possibly TRBD2 (5 bases). Germline CDR1 reads LNHDA; CDR2 reads SQIVND (reference sequence). The CDR3 sequence is 12 residues long. The V and J ends lost 5 bases and 2 bases respectively, with 6 bases between them. For the CDR3, the DNA is TGTGCCAGTAGTCCGGGACAAGAGACCCAGTACTTC. Amino acids: CASSPGQETQYF. The full variable domain, in which reference TRBV19 and TRBJ2-5 provide the parts outside the CDR3, is DGGITQSPKYLFRKEGQNVTLSCEQNLNHDAMYWYRQDPGQGLRLIYYSQIVNDFQKGDIAEGYSVSREKKESFPLTVTSAQKNPTAFYLCASSPGQETQYFGPGTRLLVL.

The gene calls are TRBV7-8 and TRBJ2-1; the D gene could be TRBD1 or TRBD2 (5 bases each). Germline V gives CDR1 SGHVS, CDR2 FQNEAQ. The CDR3 runs to 15 residues. The ends were cut back, 3 bases at V and 9 bases at J, with 18 bases in the middle. CDR3 DNA: TGTGCCAGCAGCTTCCGGGACCCACGTTTAGGTGAGCAGTTCTTC. Translated, it gives CASSFRDPRLGEQFF.

The gene calls are TRBV24-1 and TRBJ1-2; D gene unclear. Per germline, CDR1 KGHDR and CDR2 SFDVKD. With 6 bases removed from V and 2 bases from J, the gap between germline ends came to 12 bases. CDR3 size: 14 residues. CDR3 nucleotides: TGTGCCACCAGTCCAAATTGGGTCAACTATGGCTACACCTTC. Amino acids: CATSPNWVNYGYTF.

The chain recombines TRBV7-2 with TRBJ1-2, with D possibly being TRBD1 (6 bases). The V gene lost 3 bases and the J gene lost 8 bases, with 13 bases spanning the gap. The CDR3 sequence is 13 residues long. Germline assignment: CDR1 SGHTA and CDR2 FQGNSA. DNA of the CDR3: TGTGCCAGCAGCTTGTACAGGGCGGAAGGCTACACCTTC. Translating gives CASSLYRAEGYTF.

The rearrangement uses TRBV12-3 or TRBV12-4 and TRBJ2-1, with D perhaps being TRBD1 or TRBD2 (5 bases each). The V end was cut by 8 bases, the J end by 3 bases, with 8 bases between. The CDR3 totals 12 residues. The CDR3 loop reads CASSGGYNEQFF. DNA for the CDR3: TGTGCCAGCTCTGGGGGCTACAATGAGCAGTTCTTC.

The chain employs TRBV5-4 and TRBJ1-4, with D maybe TRBD1 (5 bases). Per the germline V gene, CDR1 is SGHNT and CDR2 is YYREEE (reference sequence). Trimming left V 2 bases short and J 5 bases short, with 10 bases between. The CDR3 has 14 amino acids. This chain's CDR3 is CASSLGGVNEKLFF. As DNA, the CDR3 is TGTGCCAGCAGCTTAGGAGGGGTAAATGAAAAACTGTTTTTT.

V and J are TRBV5-6 and TRBJ1-5; 8 nucleotides agree with TRBD1. The CDR3 spans 17 residues. CDR1 is SGHDT, CDR2 YYEEEE, per germline. V was pared by 3 bases and J by 3 bases, with 11 bases of the junction left unmatched. CDR3 bases: TGTGCCAGCAGCTCAACTCATGGGACAGGCTACAATCAGCCCCAGCATTTT. This translates into CASSSTHGTGYNQPQHF.

The chain employs TRBV7-9 and TRBJ2-6; TRBD1 is a possible D gene (6 bases). The V end lost 3 bases, the J end lost 2 bases, and 17 bases lay between the germline ends. The length of the CDR3 is 18 residues. Germline-derived CDR1 and CDR2 are SEHNR and FQNEAQ (reference sequence). The CDR3 reads CASSFTQGKGPGANVLTF. CDR3 sequence (DNA): TGTGCCAGCAGCTTTACTCAGGGGAAAGGGCCTGGGGCCAACGTCCTGACTTTC.